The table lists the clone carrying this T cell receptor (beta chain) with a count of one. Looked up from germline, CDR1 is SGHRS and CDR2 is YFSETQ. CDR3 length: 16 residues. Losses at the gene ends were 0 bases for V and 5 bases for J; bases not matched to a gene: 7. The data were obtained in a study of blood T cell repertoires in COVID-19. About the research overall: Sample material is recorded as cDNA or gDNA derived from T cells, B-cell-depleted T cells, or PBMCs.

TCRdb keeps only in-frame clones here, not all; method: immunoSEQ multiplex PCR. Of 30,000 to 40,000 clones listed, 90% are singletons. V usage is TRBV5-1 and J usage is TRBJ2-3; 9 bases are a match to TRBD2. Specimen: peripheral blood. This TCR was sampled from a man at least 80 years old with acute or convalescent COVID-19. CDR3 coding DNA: TGCGCCAGCAGCTTGGGAGGCGGGGGGGCAGGAGATACGCAGTATTTT. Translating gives CASSLGGGGAGDTQYF.